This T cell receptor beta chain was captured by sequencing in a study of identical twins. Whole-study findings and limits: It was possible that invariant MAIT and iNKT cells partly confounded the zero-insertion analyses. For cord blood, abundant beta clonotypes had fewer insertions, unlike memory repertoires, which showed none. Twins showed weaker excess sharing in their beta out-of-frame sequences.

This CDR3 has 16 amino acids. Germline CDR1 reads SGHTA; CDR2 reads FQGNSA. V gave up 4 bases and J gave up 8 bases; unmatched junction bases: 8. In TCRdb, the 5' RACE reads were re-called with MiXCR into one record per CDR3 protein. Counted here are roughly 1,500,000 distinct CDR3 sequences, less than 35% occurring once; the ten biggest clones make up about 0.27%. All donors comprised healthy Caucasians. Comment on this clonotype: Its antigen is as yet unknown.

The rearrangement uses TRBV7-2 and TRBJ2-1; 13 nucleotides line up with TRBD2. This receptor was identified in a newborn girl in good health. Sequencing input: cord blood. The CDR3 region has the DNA TGTGCCAGCAGCTCACAACTAGCGGGAGGGGGGGATGAGCAGTTCTTC. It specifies CASSSQLAGGGDEQFF.